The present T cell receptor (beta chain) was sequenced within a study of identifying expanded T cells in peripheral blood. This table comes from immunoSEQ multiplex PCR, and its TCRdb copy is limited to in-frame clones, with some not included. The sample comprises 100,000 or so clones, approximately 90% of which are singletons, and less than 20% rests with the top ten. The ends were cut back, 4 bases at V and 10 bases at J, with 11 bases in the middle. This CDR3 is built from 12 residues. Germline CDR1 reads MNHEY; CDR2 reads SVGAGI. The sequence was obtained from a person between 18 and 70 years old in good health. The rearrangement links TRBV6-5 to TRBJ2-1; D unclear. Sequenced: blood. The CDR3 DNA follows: TGTGCCAGCAGTTCTAACGACTTAGAGCAGTTCTTC. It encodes CASSSNDLEQFF.